This T cell receptor (beta chain) came from a study of radiation and T cells in renal cell carcinoma. The wider study: Nephrectomy followed 15 Gy stereotactic body radiation by 4 weeks.

TCRdb's table, derived via immunoSEQ multiplex PCR, lists solely in-frame clones and lacks some. The sample holds about 140,000 clones, roughly 85% seen once. The time point here: baseline pretreatment blood. Regarding treatment: 15 Gy SBRT to primary tumor, nephrectomy 4 weeks later. Trimming took 6 bases from V and 5 from J, leaving 13 bases between them. CDR3 length equals 13 residues. CDR1 is KGHSH and CDR2 is LQKENI in the germline V gene. This TCR came from a woman between 50 and 59 years old with renal cell carcinoma. The material was blood, obtained from a patient whose treatment included radiotherapy and nephrectomy. J is TRBJ1-2 and V is TRBV18, with D unresolved. CDR3 DNA sequence: TGTGCCAGCTCTCCCGGGAACCAGTATGGCTACACCTTC. This encodes CASSPGNQYGYTF.